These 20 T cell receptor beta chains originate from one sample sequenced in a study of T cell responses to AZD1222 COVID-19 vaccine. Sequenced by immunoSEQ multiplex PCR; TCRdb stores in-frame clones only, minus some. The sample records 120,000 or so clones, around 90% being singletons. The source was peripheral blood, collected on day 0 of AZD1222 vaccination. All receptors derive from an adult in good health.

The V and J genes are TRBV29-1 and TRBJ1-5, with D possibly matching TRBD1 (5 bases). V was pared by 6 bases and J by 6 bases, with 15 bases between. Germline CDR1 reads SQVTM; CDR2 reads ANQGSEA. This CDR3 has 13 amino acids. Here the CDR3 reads CSVKRGEGQPQHF. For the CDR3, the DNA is TGCAGCGTCAAACGAGGGGAAGGTCAGCCCCAGCATTTT.

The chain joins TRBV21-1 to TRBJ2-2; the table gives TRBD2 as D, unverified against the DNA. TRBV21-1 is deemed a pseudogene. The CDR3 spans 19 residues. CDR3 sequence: CASWYQRGAQSTRTGELFF. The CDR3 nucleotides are TGTGCCAGCTGGTACCAGCGGGGGGCCCAATCTACGAGGACCGGGGAGCTGTTTTTT.

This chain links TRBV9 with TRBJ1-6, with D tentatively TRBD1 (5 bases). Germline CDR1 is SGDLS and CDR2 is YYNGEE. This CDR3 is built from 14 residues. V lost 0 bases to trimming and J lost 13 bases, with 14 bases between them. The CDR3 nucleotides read TGTGCCAGCAGCGTAGGCTCCCGCCGGGGGCCCCTCCACTTT. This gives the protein CASSVGSRRGPLHF.

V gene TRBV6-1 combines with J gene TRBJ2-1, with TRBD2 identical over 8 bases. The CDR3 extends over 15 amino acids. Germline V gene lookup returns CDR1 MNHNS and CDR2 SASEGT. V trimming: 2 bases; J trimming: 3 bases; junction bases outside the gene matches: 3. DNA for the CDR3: TGTGCCAGCAGTGAACGCGCGGGGGGCTACAATGAGCAGTTCTTC. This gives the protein CASSERAGGYNEQFF.

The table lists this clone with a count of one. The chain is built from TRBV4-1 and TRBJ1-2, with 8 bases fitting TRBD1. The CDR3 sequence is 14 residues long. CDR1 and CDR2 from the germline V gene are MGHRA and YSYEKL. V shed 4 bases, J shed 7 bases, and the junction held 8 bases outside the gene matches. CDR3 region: CASSPLTGAAGYTF. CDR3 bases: TGCGCCAGCAGCCCATTGACAGGGGCGGCTGGCTACACCTTC.

For the CDR3, the DNA is TGTGCCAGCAGCGTAGATACCGGGGGAGCACCCACAGATACGCAGTATTTT. Encoded protein: CASSVDTGGAPTDTQYF. The chain has TRBV9 and TRBJ2-3, with a weak D call TRBD2 (6 bases). The CDR3 runs to 17 residues. The ends were cut back, 0 bases at V and 2 bases at J, with 16 bases in the middle. Germline assignment: CDR1 SGDLS and CDR2 YYNGEE.

CDR3 DNA: TGCGCCAGCAGCGGTAGATTGAGGAACACTGAAGCTTTCTTT. Residues: CASSGRLRNTEAFF. The rearrangement uses TRBV4-3 and TRBJ1-1; D is unresolved. V gave up 5 bases and J gave up 1 base, with 11 bases separating them. The V gene's germline CDR1 is LGHNA and CDR2 YSLEER. The CDR3 covers 14 residues.

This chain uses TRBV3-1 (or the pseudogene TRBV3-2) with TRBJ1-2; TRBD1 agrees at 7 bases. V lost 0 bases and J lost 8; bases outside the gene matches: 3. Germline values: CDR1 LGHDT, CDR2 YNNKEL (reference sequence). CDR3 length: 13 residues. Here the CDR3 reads CASSQDLGGGYTF. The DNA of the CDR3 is TGTGCCAGCAGCCAAGATTTAGGGGGCGGCTACACCTTC.

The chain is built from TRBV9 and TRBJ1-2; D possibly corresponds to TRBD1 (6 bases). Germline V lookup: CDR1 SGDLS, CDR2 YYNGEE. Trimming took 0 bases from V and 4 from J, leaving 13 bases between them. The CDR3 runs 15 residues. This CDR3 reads CASSVAGANRYGYTF. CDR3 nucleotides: TGTGCCAGCAGCGTAGCAGGGGCGAACCGCTATGGCTACACCTTC.

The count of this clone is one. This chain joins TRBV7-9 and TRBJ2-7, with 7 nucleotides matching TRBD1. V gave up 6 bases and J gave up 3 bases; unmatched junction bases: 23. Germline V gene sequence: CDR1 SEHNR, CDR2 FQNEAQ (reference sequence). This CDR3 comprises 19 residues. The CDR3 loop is CASRISFVGNGQDDYEQYF. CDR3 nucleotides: TGTGCCAGCAGGATCTCATTTGTTGGTAACGGACAGGACGACTACGAGCAGTACTTC.

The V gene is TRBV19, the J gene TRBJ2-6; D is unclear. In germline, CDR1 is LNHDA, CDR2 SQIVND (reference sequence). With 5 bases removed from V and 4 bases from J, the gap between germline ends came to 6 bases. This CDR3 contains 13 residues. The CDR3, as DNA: TGTGCCAGTAGTCAATCCGGGGCCAACGTCCTGACTTTC. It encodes CASSQSGANVLTF.

As DNA, the CDR3 is TGTGCCAGCAGCGTGATGACAGGGACCACTGAAGCTTTCTTT. Protein: CASSVMTGTTEAFF. The chain carries TRBV5-6 and TRBJ1-1; 7 positions agree with TRBD1. The ends lost 4 bases at V and 4 bases at J; junction bases unmatched: 7. The CDR3 contains 14 residues. CDR1 SGHDT and CDR2 YYEEEE come from the germline V gene.

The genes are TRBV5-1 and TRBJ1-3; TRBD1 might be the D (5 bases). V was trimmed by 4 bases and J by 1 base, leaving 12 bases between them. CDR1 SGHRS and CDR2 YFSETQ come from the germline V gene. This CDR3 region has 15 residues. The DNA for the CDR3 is TGCGCCAGCAGCCCGGCGGGGGGATCTGGAAACACCATATATTTT. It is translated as CASSPAGGSGNTIYF.

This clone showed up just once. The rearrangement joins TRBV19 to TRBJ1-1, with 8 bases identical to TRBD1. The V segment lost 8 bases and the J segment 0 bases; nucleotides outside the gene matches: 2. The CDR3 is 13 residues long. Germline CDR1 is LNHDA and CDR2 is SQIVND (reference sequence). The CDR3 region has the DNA TGTGCCAGTGACAGGGGCCTGAACACTGAAGCTTTCTTT. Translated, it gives CASDRGLNTEAFF.

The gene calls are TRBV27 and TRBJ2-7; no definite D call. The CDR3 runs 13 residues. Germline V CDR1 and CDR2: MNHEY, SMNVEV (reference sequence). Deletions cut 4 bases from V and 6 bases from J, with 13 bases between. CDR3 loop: CASSYSRLAEQYF. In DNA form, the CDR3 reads TGTGCCAGCAGTTATAGTAGGTTAGCCGAGCAGTACTTC.

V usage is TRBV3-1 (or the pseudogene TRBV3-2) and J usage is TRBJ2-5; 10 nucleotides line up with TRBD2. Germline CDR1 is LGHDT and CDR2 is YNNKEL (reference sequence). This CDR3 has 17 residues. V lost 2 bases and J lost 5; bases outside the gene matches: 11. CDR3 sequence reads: CASSQPLSGGAEETQYF. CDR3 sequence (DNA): TGTGCCAGCAGCCAACCTCTCAGCGGGGGGGCCGAGGAGACCCAGTACTTC.

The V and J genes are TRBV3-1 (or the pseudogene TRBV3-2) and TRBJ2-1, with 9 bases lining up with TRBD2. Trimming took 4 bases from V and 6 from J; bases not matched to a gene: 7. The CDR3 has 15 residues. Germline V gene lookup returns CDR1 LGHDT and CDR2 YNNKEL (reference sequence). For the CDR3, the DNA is TGTGCCAGCAGCCCGCCGGCTAGCGGGACCAATGAGCAGTTCTTC. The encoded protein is CASSPPASGTNEQFF.

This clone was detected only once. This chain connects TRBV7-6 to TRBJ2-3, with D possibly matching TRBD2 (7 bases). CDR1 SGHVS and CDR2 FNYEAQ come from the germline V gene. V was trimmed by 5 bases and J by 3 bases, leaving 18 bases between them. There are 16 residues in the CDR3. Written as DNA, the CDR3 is TGTGCCAGCAGCCCCACAGGGTCGGGGGGAACAGATACGCAGTATTTT. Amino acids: CASSPTGSGGTDTQYF.

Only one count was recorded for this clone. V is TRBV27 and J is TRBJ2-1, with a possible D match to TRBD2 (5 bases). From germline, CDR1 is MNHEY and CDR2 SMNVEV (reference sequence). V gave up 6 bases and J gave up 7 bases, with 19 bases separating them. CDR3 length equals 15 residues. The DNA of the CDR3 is TGTGCCAGCAGAAGTTCTGGTGGTCTAGCAAATGAGCAGTTCTTC. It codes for CASRSSGGLANEQFF.

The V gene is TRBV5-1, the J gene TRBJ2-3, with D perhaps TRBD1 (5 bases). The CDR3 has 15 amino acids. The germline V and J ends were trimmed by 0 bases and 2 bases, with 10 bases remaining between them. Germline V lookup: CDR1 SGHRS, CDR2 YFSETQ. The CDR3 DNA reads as TGCGCCAGCAGCTTGGCCCAGGGCAACACAGATACGCAGTATTTT. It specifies CASSLAQGNTDTQYF.